This is a list of T cell receptor beta chains from one sample in a study of EBV T-cell therapy then PD-1 blockade in nasopharyngeal carcinoma. Sequencing was performed with immunoSEQ multiplex PCR; in TCRdb, only in-frame clones are kept and a portion is missing. The sample yields tens of thousands of clones, approximately 80% seen once. Antigens of these TCRs are unknown. The sequenced sample was CD8+ T cells from blood, obtained at day -245 from a patient whose treatment included autologous EBV-specific T cells and nivolumab. Receptors originate from a man aged 40-49 years with nasopharyngeal carcinoma. The conserved cysteine and the conserved F or W are not part of the CDR3 here.

J | V | CDR3
TRBJ1-2 | TRBV10-3 | AISDDPGTPYGYT
TRBJ2-3 | TRBV5-4 | ASSPRDSLDTQY
TRBJ2-7 | TRBV4-1 | ASSHEDRASSYEQY
TRBJ1-2 | TRBV29-1 | SVEDDPSRGYT
TRBJ2-3 | TRBV10-2 | ASRARGDISTDTQY
TRBJ2-7 | TRBV4-3 | ASSQGTSGGAGDYEQY
TRBJ2-5 | TRBV6-5 | ASSYFETQY
TRBJ1-1 | TRBV28 | ASSERDRGNTEAF
TRBJ2-7 | TRBV2 | ASSFGFTYEQY
TRBJ2-1 | TRBV27 | ASSLSSGEAPYNEQF
TRBJ2-3 | TRBV27 | ASSFVGGALDTQY
TRBJ2-1 | TRBV2 | ASSDGGYYNEQF
TRBJ2-5 | TRBV10-1 | ASSESDSSQETQY
TRBJ2-7 | TRBV20-1 | SASGGEYEQY
TRBJ1-5 | TRBV27 | ASRPRQRVAQPQH